Reported below is one TCR beta chain. The data are from a study of OX40 agonist ivuxolimab in advanced cancers. Germline CDR1 MNHNS, CDR2 SASEGT. The CDR3 runs 15 residues. The V end lost 0 bases, the J end lost 1 base, and 9 bases lay between the germline ends. Produced via immunoSEQ multiplex PCR; TCRdb's table is partial and in-frame only. The sample contains under 80,000 clones, about 89% of which appear only once. The sample in question was CD4+ or CD8+ T cells sorted from blood, obtained in a trial of the OX40 agonist ivuxolimab. The source is an adult with an advanced solid tumor such as melanoma, head and neck, liver or kidney cancer. J is TRBJ2-5 and V is TRBV6-1; D perhaps matches TRBD2 (6 bases). The CDR3 nucleotides read TGTGCCAGCAGTGAAGCGCCACTAGCCCAAGAGACCCAGTACTTC. It translates to CASSEAPLAQETQYF.